The rows below give T cell receptor beta chains drawn from one sample of a study of blood T cell dynamics during melanoma immunotherapy. Method: immunoSEQ multiplex PCR; TCRdb's copy keeps in-frame clones and lacks some. This table has about 10,000 clones, about 85% appearing once. The sample here was blood, taken from a patient treated with checkpoint blockade. The receptors were gathered from a human donor with melanoma. Both conserved end residues are part of each CDR3. A D gene is named only where the DNA matches it firmly. The size field is filled for only some rows; it gives once, few, many or a size class.

j_call v_call clone_size d_call cdr3_aa cdr3_nt
TRBJ1-4 TRBV5-1 . . CASSFTGGAEWEKLFF TGCGCCAGCAGCTTTACTGGCGGGGCAGAGTGGGAAAAACTGTTTTTT
TRBJ2-3 TRBV10-1 once . CASSDRSAGPDTQYF TGCGCCAGCAGTGACAGGAGCGCGGGTCCAGATACGCAGTATTTT
TRBJ2-1 TRBV6-4 . TRBD2 CASISGTNSSYNEQFF TGTGCCAGCATAAGCGGGACGAACAGCTCCTACAATGAGCAGTTCTTC
TRBJ2-1 TRBV9 few . CASSVDAGYNEQFF TGTGCCAGCAGCGTAGACGCGGGGTACAATGAGCAGTTCTTC
TRBJ2-7 TRBV28 . TRBD2 CASRLAGLSSYEQYF TGTGCCAGCAGACTAGCGGGACTCAGCTCCTACGAGCAGTACTTC
TRBJ2-2 TRBV28 once . CASSPLQWSRNTGELFF TGTGCCAGCAGTCCACTCCAGTGGTCGAGGAACACCGGGGAGCTGTTTTTT
TRBJ2-5 TRBV11-2 . TRBD1 CASSSDRGQETQYF TGTGCCAGCAGCTCTGACAGGGGTCAAGAGACCCAGTACTTC
TRBJ1-1 TRBV29-1 few . CSVDFAFF TGCAGCGTTGATTTCGCTTTCTTT
TRBJ1-1 TRBV2 once . CASSERVAEAFF TGTGCCAGCAGTGAAAGGGTTGCTGAAGCTTTCTTT
TRBJ1-5 TRBV7-9 . TRBD1 CASSSTGVNQPQHF TGTGCCAGCAGCTCGACAGGGGTCAATCAGCCCCAGCATTTT
TRBJ1-3 TRBV4-2 . . CASSRQGFQSGNTIYF TGTGCCAGCAGCCGGCAGGGGTTTCAGTCTGGAAACACCATATATTTT
TRBJ1-1 TRBV7-3 . . CASSLMADANTEAFF TGTGCCAGCAGCTTAATGGCAGATGCTAACACTGAAGCTTTCTTT
TRBJ1-3 TRBV7-9 . . CVAGQPSGNTIYF TGTGTTGCAGGGCAGCCCTCTGGAAACACCATATATTTT
TRBJ2-7 TRBV18 . TRBD1 CASSLGQGYEQYF TGTGCCAGCTCACTGGGACAGGGATACGAGCAGTACTTC
TRBJ1-1 TRBV5-5 few . CASSVSANTEAFF TGTGCCAGCAGCGTTTCAGCGAACACTGAAGCTTTCTTT
TRBJ2-5 TRBV9 . . CASSPEGERTQYF TGTGCCAGCAGCCCGGAGGGGGAGAGGACCCAGTACTTC
TRBJ1-5 TRBV7-9 . . CASSLGEPGSNQPQHF TGTGCCAGCAGCTTAGGAGAACCGGGTAGCAATCAGCCCCAGCATTTT
TRBJ2-2 TRBV5-4 . TRBD1 CASTRDRGGTGELFF TGTGCCAGCACCAGGGACAGGGGGGGCACCGGGGAGCTGTTTTTT
TRBJ2-1 TRBV7-2 . . CASSPSFRGEQFF TGTGCCAGCAGCCCTTCATTCAGGGGTGAGCAGTTCTTC
TRBJ1-3 TRBV19 once . CASSIGRRGGNTIYF TGTGCCAGTAGTATCGGGCGCCGGGGAGGAAACACCATATATTTT
TRBJ1-2 TRBV10-1 . TRBD1 CASATLGQGSYGYTF TGCGCCAGCGCCACTTTGGGACAGGGGAGTTATGGCTACACCTTC
TRBJ1-1 TRBV6-5 . . CASSEGRQDTEAFF TGTGCCAGCAGTGAAGGCCGACAGGACACTGAAGCTTTCTTT
TRBJ2-5 TRBV7-9 . . CASSLARQGGRGETQYF TGTGCCAGCAGCTTAGCACGCCAGGGTGGTCGTGGAGAGACCCAGTACTTC
TRBJ2-1 TRBV6-5 . TRBD1 CASSYSGGKNEQFF TGTGCCAGCAGTTACTCAGGGGGCAAGAATGAGCAGTTCTTC
TRBJ1-5 TRBV5-1 . TRBD1 CASSLGQGQPQHF TGCGCCAGCAGCTTGGGACAGGGACAGCCCCAGCATTTT
TRBJ1-1 TRBV30 few . CAWSVYRVKTEAFF TGTGCCTGGAGTGTATACAGGGTCAAGACTGAAGCTTTCTTT
TRBJ1-6 TRBV5-1 . . CASSLDGGGPLHF TGCGCCAGCAGCTTGGATGGGGGAGGACCCCTCCACTTT
TRBJ1-4 TRBV9 . TRBD1 CASSPTQGAGEKLFF TGTGCCAGCAGCCCGACACAGGGGGCGGGTGAAAAACTGTTTTTT
TRBJ1-2 TRBV7-2 . TRBD1 CASHPGQNFPLF TGTGCCAGCCACCCGGGACAGAACTTTCCCCTCTTC
TRBJ2-1 TRBV5-8 . . CASSLSGSYNEQFF TGTGCCAGCAGCCTATCGGGCTCCTACAATGAGCAGTTCTTC
TRBJ2-5 TRBV7-2 . TRBD1 CASSLAGTAQETQYF TGTGCCAGCAGCTTAGCCGGGACAGCACAAGAGACCCAGTACTTC
TRBJ2-3 TRBV6-1 . . CASRPITQYF TGTGCCAGCAGACCAATTACGCAGTATTTT
TRBJ1-2 TRBV7-2 few . CASSLGPQGYGYTF TGTGCCAGCAGCTTAGGACCGCAGGGGTATGGCTACACCTTC
TRBJ2-5 TRBV19 . . CASSIRVRETQYF TGTGCCAGTAGTATTAGGGTCCGAGAGACCCAGTACTTC
TRBJ1-1 TRBV5-4 once . CASSLAGGRVTEAFF TGTGCCAGCAGCTTGGCCGGAGGCAGGGTCACTGAAGCTTTCTTT
TRBJ1-2 TRBV5-1 . TRBD1 CASSSSGTGDGYTF TGCGCCAGCAGTTCGTCGGGGACAGGGGATGGCTACACCTTC
TRBJ2-1 TRBV5-1 once TRBD2 CASSSSIAGSYNEQFF TGCGCCAGCAGCTCATCTATAGCGGGGTCCTACAATGAGCAGTTCTTC
TRBJ1-5 TRBV19 . . CATAWGSSNQPQHF TGTGCCACGGCCTGGGGCAGCAGCAATCAGCCCCAGCATTTT
TRBJ2-3 TRBV19 . . CASTGRDTQYF TGTGCCAGTACGGGGAGAGATACGCAGTATTTT
TRBJ2-1 TRBV9 . TRBD1 CASSGRDRGPNEQFF TGTGCCAGCAGCGGACGGGACAGGGGACCCAATGAGCAGTTCTTC
TRBJ1-1 TRBV18 . . CASSPLGSGARREAFF TGTGCCAGCTCACCATTAGGCTCAGGGGCACGGAGGGAAGCTTTCTTT
TRBJ2-1 TRBV19 . . CASSIGANEQFF TGTGCCAGTAGTATAGGTGCCAATGAGCAGTTCTTC
TRBJ1-2 TRBV6-5 . TRBD1 CASSWGQTSYGYTF TGTGCCAGCAGCTGGGGACAGACTTCCTATGGCTACACCTTC
TRBJ1-1 TRBV2 . TRBD1 CASSYRGEEAFF TGTGCCAGCAGTTACAGGGGAGAGGAAGCTTTCTTT
TRBJ1-2 TRBV11-1 . . CASSANSGPSNYGYTF TGTGCCAGCAGCGCCAACTCCGGGCCATCTAACTATGGCTACACCTTC
TRBJ1-5 TRBV6-1 . . CASSEVGGNQPQHF TGTGCCAGCAGTGAAGTAGGGGGAAATCAGCCCCAGCATTTT
TRBJ2-6 TRBV6-5 . . CASTISWGANVLTF TGTGCCAGCACCATTTCGTGGGGGGCCAACGTCCTGACTTTC
TRBJ2-7 TRBV27 . . CASSSRGSYEQYF TGTGCCAGCAGCTCAAGGGGGTCCTACGAGCAGTACTTC
TRBJ2-1 TRBV7-2 . TRBD2 CASSSKGTSGFSYNEQFF TGTGCCAGCAGCTCTAAGGGGACTAGCGGTTTTTCCTACAATGAGCAGTTCTTC
TRBJ2-7 TRBV6-6 . . CASSDAPISYEQYF TGTGCCAGCAGTGACGCCCCAATTTCCTACGAGCAGTACTTC
TRBJ2-3 TRBV5-1 . TRBD2 CATYSGSYGDTQYF TGCGCCACCTATAGCGGGAGTTATGGTGATACGCAGTATTTT
TRBJ2-3 TRBV7-9 . . CASLRGVADTQYF TGTGCCAGCCTTAGGGGGGTAGCAGATACGCAGTATTTT
TRBJ2-1 TRBV29-1 . . CSVEDSAADSYNEQFF TGCAGCGTTGAAGATTCGGCGGCTGACTCCTACAATGAGCAGTTCTTC
TRBJ2-4 TRBV10-2 . TRBD2 CASSAGGLAKNIQYF TGCGCCAGCAGCGCGGGGGGCCTAGCCAAAAACATTCAGTACTTC
TRBJ2-2 TRBV7-9 . . CASSLSGFKNTGELFF TGTGCCAGCAGCTTATCCGGGTTTAAGAACACCGGGGAGCTGTTTTTT
TRBJ2-7 TRBV6-1 . TRBD1 CASSESRDRTGEQYF TGTGCCAGCAGTGAATCCCGGGACAGAACAGGGGAGCAGTACTTC
TRBJ2-7 TRBV10-2 . TRBD1 CASSEPGQGYEQYF TGCGCCAGCAGTGAGCCGGGACAGGGCTACGAGCAGTACTTC